A selection of T cell receptor beta chains follows, all from one sample in a study of blood T cell repertoires in COVID-19. Only in-frame clones appear in the TCRdb table, and some are missing; sequencing was by immunoSEQ multiplex PCR. The sample shows 120,000 or so clones, 75% to 90% of them seen only once. The sequenced sample was peripheral blood. The receptors come from a woman in her sixties or seventies with acute or convalescent COVID-19. The CDR3 runs from the conserved cysteine through the conserved F or W. A D gene is named only where the DNA matches it firmly. Part of the rows lack a size; the others show once, few, many or a class for expanded clones.

v_gene	j_gene	abundance	d_gene	CDR3aa	CDR3nt
TRBV18	TRBJ2-5	-	-	CASSGQQETQYF	TGTGCCAGCTCAGGACAGCAAGAGACCCAGTACTTC
TRBV5-5	TRBJ1-6	-	-	CASRGQGNNSPLHF	TGTGCCAGCAGAGGTCAGGGTAATAATTCACCCCTCCACTTT
TRBV18	TRBJ1-4	-	-	CASSLDRATNEKLFF	TGTGCCAGCTCCCTCGATCGGGCAACTAATGAAAAACTGTTTTTT
TRBV19	TRBJ1-6	-	-	CASQRGGSLYNSPLHF	TGTGCCAGCCAACGGGGGGGGTCCCTTTATAATTCACCCCTCCACTTT
TRBV9	TRBJ2-1	-	TRBD1	CASSATGTATYNEQFF	TGTGCCAGCAGCGCGACCGGGACAGCCACATACAATGAGCAGTTCTTC
TRBV28	TRBJ1-5	-	-	CATAGGGNQPQHF	TGTGCAACTGCGGGGGGCGGCAATCAGCCCCAGCATTTT
TRBV2	TRBJ1-1	-	TRBD1	CASVPDRGAAFF	TGTGCCAGCGTTCCGGACAGGGGGGCAGCTTTCTTT
TRBV6-5	TRBJ1-3	-	-	CASSSITSGNTIYF	TGTGCCAGCAGCTCTATCACTTCTGGAAACACCATATATTTT
TRBV2	TRBJ1-3	-	-	CASSSGKVDSGNTIYF	TGTGCCAGCAGTTCGGGGAAGGTGGACTCTGGAAACACCATATATTTT
TRBV4-1	TRBJ1-5	few	-	CASRLDTSTYSNQPQHF	TGCGCCAGCAGACTCGACACAAGTACTTATAGCAATCAGCCCCAGCATTTT
TRBV11-3	TRBJ2-7	-	TRBD2	CASSLDRGGKIYEQYF	TGTGCCAGCAGCTTAGACCGGGGGGGGAAAATCTACGAGCAGTACTTC
TRBV7-9	TRBJ2-5	-	TRBD2	CASGLAGGKTQYF	TGTGCCAGCGGACTAGCGGGGGGGAAGACCCAGTACTTC
TRBV11-3	TRBJ2-7	-	-	CASSLEDWGRGSSYEQYF	TGTGCCAGCAGCTTAGAGGACTGGGGGCGGGGGAGCTCCTACGAGCAGTACTTC
TRBV28	TRBJ1-1	-	-	CASTLKTGRVVTEAFF	TGTGCCAGCACCCTGAAAACGGGCAGGGTTGTAACTGAAGCTTTCTTT
TRBV10-3	TRBJ1-5	few	-	CAISEVGDQPQHF	TGTGCCATCAGTGAGGTAGGGGATCAGCCCCAGCATTTT
TRBV9	TRBJ2-5	-	TRBD1	CASSARPGQGARETQYF	TGTGCCAGCAGCGCCCGGCCGGGACAGGGGGCGCGAGAGACCCAGTACTTC
TRBV5-1	TRBJ1-5	-	TRBD1	CASSHKGQGAQPQHF	TGCGCCAGCAGCCATAAGGGGCAGGGGGCCCAGCCCCAGCATTTT
TRBV27	TRBJ1-6	-	TRBD1	CASRLDRGRSPLHF	TGTGCCAGCAGGCTAGACAGGGGGCGATCACCCCTCCACTTT
TRBV12-3/TRBV12-4	TRBJ2-7	-	-	CASTGGQFNEQYF	TGTGCCAGCACGGGGGGACAATTCAACGAGCAGTACTTC
TRBV11-2	TRBJ2-5	-	TRBD2	CASGIREGAFGGRAWTQYF	TGTGCCAGCGGAATTAGGGAGGGGGCCTTCGGCGGGAGGGCATGGACCCAGTACTTC
TRBV5-4	TRBJ2-3	-	TRBD2	CASSFLAGSTDTQYF	TGTGCCAGCAGTTTCCTAGCGGGTAGCACAGATACGCAGTATTTT
TRBV30	TRBJ2-2	-	-	CAWSLSNTGELFF	TGTGCCTGGAGTCTCTCTAACACCGGGGAGCTGTTTTTT